These T cell receptor beta chains were read from a single sample in a study of cytomegalovirus exposure and HLA in healthy donors. Clones were sequenced by immunoSEQ multiplex PCR, and TCRdb holds only the in-frame ones, with some missing. The sample consists of some 230,000 clones, 75% to 95% of them appearing once. Sequences were obtained from PBMCs. Receptors originate from a woman under 30 in good health and CMV-seronegative. CDR3s include the opening cysteine and the closing phenylalanine or tryptophan. The order of the fields is J gene, D gene, clone size, V gene, CDR3 protein, CDR3 DNA. A D gene is named only where the DNA matches it firmly. Expanded clones get a size class; other rows say once, few or many, or leave the size out.

TRBJ1-1 | NA | NA | TRBV6-5 | CASEGVGTEAFF | TGTGCCAGCGAGGGAGTGGGAACTGAAGCTTTCTTT
TRBJ2-5 | TRBD1 | NA | TRBV7-6 | CASSMDRGTETQYF | TGTGCCAGCAGCATGGACAGGGGAACGGAGACCCAGTACTTC
TRBJ2-7 | NA | NA | TRBV18 | CASSPSGSPYEQYF | TGTGCCAGCTCACCATCCGGGTCCCCATACGAGCAGTACTTC
TRBJ1-6 | NA | once | TRBV9 | CASTGGFSNSPLHF | TGTGCCAGCACGGGGGGGTTTAGTAATTCACCCCTCCACTTT
TRBJ1-2 | NA | NA | TRBV30 | CAWSDSVGYTF | TGTGCCTGGAGTGATAGTGTTGGCTACACCTTC
TRBJ2-1 | TRBD1 | NA | TRBV18 | CASSPLGQGKETLSSYNEQFF | TGTGCCAGCTCACCACTCGGACAGGGGAAAGAGACGTTAAGCTCCTACAATGAGCAGTTCTTC
TRBJ1-3 | NA | NA | TRBV5-1 | CASSLEPASGNTIYF | TGCGCCAGCAGCTTGGAGCCCGCTTCTGGAAACACCATATATTTT
TRBJ1-1 | TRBD1 | NA | TRBV5-4 | CASSLGQGVNGEAFF | TGTGCCAGCAGCTTGGGGCAGGGGGTTAATGGTGAAGCTTTCTTT
TRBJ2-5 | NA | NA | TRBV30 | CAWSVGGSGEAETQYF | TGTGCCTGGAGTGTTGGGGGGAGTGGGGAGGCAGAGACCCAGTACTTC
TRBJ1-2 | NA | NA | TRBV5-4 | CASSLGQVASVGYGYTF | TGTGCCAGCAGCCTGGGGCAGGTGGCTTCGGTAGGATATGGCTACACCTTC
TRBJ1-2 | TRBD1 | NA | TRBV18 | CASSPDRESNYGYTF | TGTGCCAGCTCACCAGACAGGGAATCTAACTATGGCTACACCTTC
TRBJ1-1 | NA | NA | TRBV6-1 | CAGTKAHGRAEAFF | TGTGCCGGAACCAAGGCCCATGGGAGGGCTGAAGCTTTCTTT
TRBJ1-5 | NA | NA | TRBV12-5 | CASGLASHQHF | TGTGCTAGTGGTTTGGCCAGTCACCAGCATTTT
TRBJ1-5 | NA | NA | TRBV28 | CSAGIRANQPQHF | TGTTCCGCCGGGATAAGGGCCAATCAGCCCCAGCATTTT
TRBJ2-1 | TRBD2 | NA | TRBV5-1 | CASSLQTSGSNNEQFF | TGCGCCAGCAGCTTGCAGACTAGCGGGAGCAACAATGAGCAGTTCTTC
TRBJ1-1 | NA | once | TRBV19 | CASSLMFQAFF | TGTGCCAGTAGCTTAATGTTTCAAGCTTTCTTT
TRBJ2-7 | NA | NA | TRBV14 | CASSQDLGHVPYEQYF | TGTGCCAGCAGCCAAGATTTAGGACACGTACCCTACGAGCAGTACTTC
TRBJ1-2 | NA | NA | TRBV7-9 | CASSLVGGHYGYTF | TGTGCCAGCAGCTTAGTAGGAGGCCACTATGGCTACACCTTC
TRBJ2-5 | NA | NA | TRBV29-1 | CSVPKPGKGGQETQYF | TGCAGCGTTCCAAAACCGGGCAAAGGAGGCCAAGAGACCCAGTACTTC
TRBJ1-4 | NA | NA | TRBV19 | CASSIVAAGGEKLFF | TGTGCCAGTAGTATAGTCGCAGCGGGTGGTGAAAAACTGTTTTTT
TRBJ2-5 | TRBD1 | once | TRBV5-1 | CASSSVPGQGRETQYF | TGCGCCAGCAGCTCCGTCCCGGGACAGGGCAGAGAGACCCAGTACTTC
TRBJ2-1 | TRBD2 | NA | TRBV6-6 | CASSAGVSYNEQFF | TGTGCCAGCAGTGCGGGGGTTTCCTACAATGAGCAGTTCTTC
TRBJ2-7 | TRBD1 | NA | TRBV6-5 | CASSAYRGSVEQYF | TGTGCCAGCAGTGCCTACAGGGGTTCCGTCGAGCAGTACTTC
TRBJ2-5 | TRBD1 | NA | TRBV29-1 | CSAGTGQETQYF | TGCAGCGCTGGGACAGGACAAGAGACCCAGTACTTC
TRBJ2-5 | NA | NA | TRBV7-2 | CASSLARQKETQYF | TGTGCCAGCAGCTTGGCCCGACAGAAAGAGACCCAGTACTTC
TRBJ2-3 | NA | NA | TRBV5-6 | CASSLFGQVTDTQYF | TGTGCCAGCAGCTTGTTCGGCCAGGTCACAGATACGCAGTATTTT
TRBJ1-2 | TRBD1 | NA | TRBV7-9 | CASSSTSDRDYGYTF | TGTGCCAGCAGCTCGACATCTGACAGGGACTATGGCTACACCTTC
TRBJ1-2 | NA | NA | TRBV19 | CASSYGIAVSYGYTF | TGTGCCAGTAGTTATGGTATCGCGGTGAGCTATGGCTACACCTTC
TRBJ2-3 | TRBD2 | NA | TRBV4-1 | CASSPLAGFTDTQYF | TGCGCCAGCAGCCCCCTAGCGGGGTTCACAGATACGCAGTATTTT
TRBJ2-5 | TRBD1 | NA | TRBV28 | CASSQTGEETQYF | TGTGCCAGCAGCCAGACAGGGGAAGAGACCCAGTACTTC
TRBJ1-1 | TRBD1 | few | TRBV2 | CASSENRGNEAFF | TGTGCCAGCAGTGAGAACAGGGGAAACGAAGCTTTCTTT
TRBJ1-2 | NA | once | TRBV30 | CAWNDLAVGYTF | TGTGCCTGGAATGATTTGGCGGTCGGCTACACCTTC
TRBJ2-3 | TRBD1 | NA | TRBV6-1 | CATLGQRNTDTQYF | TGTGCCACGTTGGGACAGCGTAACACAGATACGCAGTATTTT
TRBJ1-6 | TRBD1 | few | TRBV5-1 | CASSWTGGRDNSPLHF | TGCGCCAGCAGCTGGACAGGGGGCAGAGATAATTCACCCCTCCACTTT
TRBJ2-2 | NA | many | TRBV10-1 | CASSEGKFNANTGELFF | TGCGCCAGCAGTGAGGGCAAATTTAACGCGAACACCGGGGAGCTGTTTTTT
TRBJ2-1 | NA | once | TRBV4-1 | CASSQFTTRGNEQFF | TGCGCCAGCAGCCAGTTTACCACAAGGGGCAATGAGCAGTTCTTC
TRBJ1-5 | NA | NA | TRBV30 | CAWSVSPGPQHF | TGTGCCTGGAGTGTATCCCCGGGTCCCCAGCATTTT
TRBJ2-7 | NA | few | TRBV6-1 | CASSEADTPIYEQYF | TGTGCCAGCAGTGAAGCGGACACTCCAATATACGAGCAGTACTTC